The sample holds a few counts of the clone carrying this T cell receptor (beta chain). Antigen unknown. TCRdb used MiXCR to reprocess the PCR reads, holding one entry per CDR3 protein. Altogether hundreds of thousands of distinct CDR3 sequences are present, about 25% being singletons, with the ten largest covering about 0.8%. The data belong to a study of molecular identifiers for immune sequencing clone quantification. Points from the study as a whole: Clones of above 20 RNA copies carried over 97% of effector molecules; in naive cells they carried under 1%. Underestimation of highly expanded clone sizes could arise where identical TCR molecules share a barcode.

Germline assignment: CDR1 MNHNS and CDR2 SASEGT. V was cut by 10 bases and J by 4 bases, with 13 bases left in between. The CDR3 length is 12 residues. The chain links TRBV6-1 to TRBJ1-2; tentatively, D is TRBD1 (6 bases). The TCR comes from a human donor in good health. Some libraries in this study had Jurkat cell RNA spiked in. Input material: naive CD8+ T cells from blood, with Jurkat cell RNA spiked in. Noted subset: FACS-sorted CD8+CD4-CCR7+CD45RA+ naive T cells. CDR3 nucleotides: TGTGCCATAGGGGGACTGGGCTATGGCTACACCTTC. Translating gives CAIGGLGYGYTF.